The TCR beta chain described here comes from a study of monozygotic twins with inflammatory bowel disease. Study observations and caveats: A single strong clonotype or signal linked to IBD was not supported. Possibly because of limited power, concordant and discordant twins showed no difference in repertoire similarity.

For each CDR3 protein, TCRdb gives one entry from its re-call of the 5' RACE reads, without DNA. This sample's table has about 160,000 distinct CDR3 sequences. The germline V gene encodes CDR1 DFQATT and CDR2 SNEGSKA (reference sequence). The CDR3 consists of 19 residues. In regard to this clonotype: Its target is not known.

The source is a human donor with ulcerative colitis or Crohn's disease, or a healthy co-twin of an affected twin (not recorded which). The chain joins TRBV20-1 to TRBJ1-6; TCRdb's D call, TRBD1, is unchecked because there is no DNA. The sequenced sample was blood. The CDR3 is CSALHPGQLRSGDNSPLHF.